This T cell receptor beta chain was recorded in a study of CD8+CD57+ T cells in acquired aplastic anemia (dated by TCRdb to about 2018). Turning to the overall study: DNA extracted from sorted CD4+ and CD8+ cells had a mean of around 3 ug, with a range of roughly 0.18 to 27.4 ug. CD8+CD57+ expansion was defined as frequency above the mean frequency observed in healthy subjects. Results and caveats for the whole study, not just this receptor: No significant difference in CD8+ Simpson's diversity was found between patients and healthy controls (P=0.060). Over 25 CD8+ CDR3 sequences were found in both patients and controls but appeared to be highly expressed in patients and within the immunodominant clones of the patients.

Patients chosen for sequencing had shown expansion of CD8+CD57+ cells by flow cytometry. Every patient had a diagnosis of severe acquired aplastic anemia based on International Study of Aplastic Anemia and Agranulocytosis and Camitta criteria. No patient had received any therapy when blood was sampled. In this study, sorted CD4+ and CD8+ T cells from the blood of healthy subjects and of severe aplastic anemia patients had their TCR repertoires deep-sequenced. In the USA, patient enrollment took place under clinicaltrials.gov protocols 00001620, 01623167, 00001397, 00071045, 00081523 and 00961064. Ficoll-Paque density gradient centrifugation was used to isolate peripheral blood mononuclear cells. Before DNA extraction, CD4+ and CD8+ T cells were sorted with FACS or magnetic beads. To note about this clonotype: Its specific antigen is unknown. No much larger clonotype is one base removed from it; base qualities were not supplied.

Trimming accounts for 3 bases at V and 3 bases at J, while the number of junction bases matched to no gene is 8. The cysteine opens and the phenylalanine closes a CDR3 of 15 amino acids. The DNA shown is the 45-base CDR3, in frame from base 1. CDR1 DFQATT and CDR2 SNEGSKA were looked up in the germline V gene (reference sequence). Genomic DNA served as template for TCR beta VDJ combination and CDR3 sequence profiling. An Illumina HiSeq 2000 was the platform used for TCR repertoire sequencing. Concerning the study's data processing: TRBV/TRBJ rearrangement plots, CDR3 size and DJ length profiles, and Simpson's diversity index were used to assess repertoires. The most abundant DNA sequence in the deep sequencing data was defined as the immunodominant clone. CDR3 amino acid sequences were screened for sharing across subjects and compared with published repertoires and the VDJdb database. TCRdb applied fastp at Q25 and MiXCR to the public reads, then kept only in-frame beta chains. Entries are consolidated by CDR3 protein sequence, retaining the most common genes and DNA. In this record, the V and J calls reflect TCRdb's handling and not the investigators' own analysis. The sample table holds hundreds of thousands of distinct CDR3 sequences, of which more than 25% were seen once. The ten largest clones add up to 0.82% of the sample.

Here the chain combines TRBV20-1 and TRBJ2-3, with 8 middle bases fitting TRBD2. The sequencing sample was made of sorted CD4+, CD8+, or CD8+CD57+ T cells (not recorded which) from PBMCs. This sequence was found in a human donor with aplastic anemia. The base sequence is TGCAGTGCTAGCAAAGCGGGAGATATGACAGATACGCAGTATTTT. This translates into CSASKAGDMTDTQYF.